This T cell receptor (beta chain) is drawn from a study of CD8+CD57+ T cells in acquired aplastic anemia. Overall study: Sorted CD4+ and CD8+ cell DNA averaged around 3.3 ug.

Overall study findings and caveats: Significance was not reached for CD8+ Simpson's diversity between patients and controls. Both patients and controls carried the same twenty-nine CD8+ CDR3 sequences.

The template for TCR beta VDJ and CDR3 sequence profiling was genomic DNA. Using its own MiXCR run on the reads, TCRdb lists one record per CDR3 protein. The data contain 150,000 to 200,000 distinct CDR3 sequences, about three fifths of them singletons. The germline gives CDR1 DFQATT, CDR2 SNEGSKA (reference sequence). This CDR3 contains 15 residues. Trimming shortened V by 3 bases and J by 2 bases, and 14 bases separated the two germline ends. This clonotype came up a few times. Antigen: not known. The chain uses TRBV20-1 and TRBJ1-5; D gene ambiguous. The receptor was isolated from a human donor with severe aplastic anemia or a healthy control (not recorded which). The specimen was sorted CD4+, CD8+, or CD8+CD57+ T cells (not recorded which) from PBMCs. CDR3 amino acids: CSARVTSGGNQPQHF. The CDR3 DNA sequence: TGCAGTGCTAGGGTTACTTCGGGTGGCAATCAGCCCCAGCATTTT.